A selection of T cell receptor beta chains follows, all from one sample in a study of cytomegalovirus exposure and HLA in healthy donors. Produced via immunoSEQ multiplex PCR; TCRdb's table is partial and in-frame only. The sample consists of roughly 140,000 clones, 65% to 85% of them appearing once. Sequenced input: PBMCs. The receptors come from a woman aged 40 to 50 in good health and CMV-seropositive. Each CDR3 is given without its conserved first and last residue. A D gene is named only where the DNA matches it firmly.

v_gene: TRBV2
d_gene: NA
CDR3aa: ASSEPYTDTQY

v_gene: TRBV6-6
d_gene: TRBD1
CDR3aa: ASSSHGTGVSPLH

v_gene: TRBV6-1
d_gene: NA
CDR3aa: ASSDLVWETQY

v_gene: TRBV19
d_gene: TRBD2
CDR3aa: ASSIEASGGTDTQY

v_gene: TRBV2
d_gene: TRBD1
CDR3aa: ASRIQGYQPQH

v_gene: TRBV10-2
d_gene: TRBD1
CDR3aa: ASSRTGSGTEAF

v_gene: TRBV7-2
d_gene: TRBD1
CDR3aa: ASSQGAGYT

v_gene: TRBV5-4
d_gene: TRBD2
CDR3aa: ASSSTGTSVFGELF

v_gene: TRBV25-1
d_gene: NA
CDR3aa: ASGGHGTDTQY

v_gene: TRBV28
d_gene: TRBD2
CDR3aa: ASSSPGLAPYEQY